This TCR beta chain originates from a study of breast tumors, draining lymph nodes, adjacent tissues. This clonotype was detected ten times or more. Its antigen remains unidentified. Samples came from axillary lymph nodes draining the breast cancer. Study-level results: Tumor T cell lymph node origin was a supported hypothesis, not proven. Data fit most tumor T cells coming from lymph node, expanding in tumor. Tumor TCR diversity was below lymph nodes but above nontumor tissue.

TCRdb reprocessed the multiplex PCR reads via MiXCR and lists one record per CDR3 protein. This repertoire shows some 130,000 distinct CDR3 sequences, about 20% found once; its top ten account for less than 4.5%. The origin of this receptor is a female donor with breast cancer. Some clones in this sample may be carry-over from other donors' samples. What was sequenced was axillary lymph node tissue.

CDR3 nucleotide sequence: TGCAGTGCTAGAGAGGGACCCCTCCAAGAGACCCAGTACTTC. Amino acids: CSAREGPLQETQYF. The chain is built from TRBV20-1 and TRBJ2-5; D is perhaps TRBD1 or TRBD2 (5 bases each). V was cut by 0 bases and J by 1 base, with 9 bases left in between. The CDR3 covers 14 residues. The germline gives CDR1 DFQATT, CDR2 SNEGSKA (reference sequence).